These 25 T cell receptor beta chains originate from one sample sequenced in a study of shared clonotypes between healthy human individuals. Profiled with immunoSEQ multiplex PCR; TCRdb holds only in-frame clones, not every one. The sample lists millions of clones; approximately 94% were seen once. Source material: naive CD4+ T cells sorted from blood. Subset given: CD45RA+ positively selected. The receptor source for this set is a man between 18 and 29 years old in good health.

The CDR3 is CASSLRTGGEETQYF. The CDR3, as DNA: TGCGCCAGCAGCTTGAGGACAGGGGGAGAAGAGACCCAGTACTTC. The chain links TRBV5-1 to TRBJ2-5; TRBD1 agrees at 10 bases. The CDR3 extends over 15 amino acids. Per germline, CDR1 SGHRS and CDR2 YFSETQ. With 1 base clipped from V and 3 bases from J, the junction kept 3 bases outside the gene matches.

The chain joins TRBV19 to TRBJ1-1; 8 nucleotides align to TRBD1. The J segment lost 5 bases and the V segment lost 5 bases, leaving 10 bases of the junction unmatched. CDR1 is LNHDA and CDR2 is SQIVND in the germline V gene (reference sequence). The CDR3 loop spans 15 amino acids. DNA for the CDR3: TGTGCCAGTAGTCCCCCGACAGGGGCGAGGACTGAAGCTTTCTTT. It translates to CASSPPTGARTEAFF.

The V and J genes are TRBV9 and TRBJ2-2, with D perhaps TRBD1 or TRBD2 (5 bases each). The germline CDR1 and CDR2 sequences are SGDLS and YYNGEE. The CDR3 totals 15 residues. Trimming took 2 bases from V and 10 from J, leaving 18 bases between them. CDR3 DNA: TGTGCCAGCAGCGTCCCCGGGGCCTCCCAATCGGAGCTGTTTTTT. It yields the protein CASSVPGASQSELFF.

The chain combines TRBV5-1 with TRBJ1-1; D gene ambiguous. Trimming cost V 0 bases and J 4 bases, with 13 bases left between them. This CDR3 spans 15 amino acids. In germline, CDR1 is SGHRS, CDR2 YFSETQ. CDR3 residues: CASSLAVGLSTEAFF. The CDR3 nucleotides are TGCGCCAGCAGCTTGGCAGTAGGATTAAGCACTGAAGCTTTCTTT.

This clone showed up just once. The genes are TRBV2 and TRBJ2-5; TRBD2 might be the D (7 bases). CDR3 size: 13 residues. Germline V gene data show CDR1 as SNHLY and CDR2 as FYNNEI. Between the trimmed V and J ends, which lost 4 bases and 7 bases, there was a span of 13 bases. CDR3 in amino acids: CASSATGGGTQYF. DNA of the CDR3: TGTGCCAGCAGTGCGACAGGCGGGGGGACCCAGTACTTC. The complete variable domain, with remaining parts taken from reference TRBV2 and TRBJ2-5, reads EPEVTQTPSHQVTQMGQEVILRCVPISNHLYFYWYRQILGQKVEFLVSFYNNEISEKSEIFDDQFSVERPDGSNFTLKIRSTKLEDSAMYFCASSATGGGTQYFGPGTRLLVL.

This chain connects TRBV27 to TRBJ1-3, with 9 bases identical to TRBD1. The V segment lost 6 bases and the J segment 0 bases; nucleotides outside the gene matches: 3. The CDR3 sequence is 15 residues long. Germline CDR1 is MNHEY and CDR2 is SMNVEV (reference sequence). The CDR3, as DNA: TGTGCCAGCAGGGGGACAGGGAACTCTGGAAACACCATATATTTT. Its translation is CASRGTGNSGNTIYF.

The chain is built from TRBV5-6 and TRBJ1-1; 9 nucleotides match TRBD1. Trimming at V came to 3 bases and at J to 4 bases, leaving 7 bases not matched to a gene. CDR3 length equals 15 residues. CDR1 is SGHDT, CDR2 YYEEEE, per germline. The CDR3 sequence: CASSSPGQGPTEAFF. In DNA, the CDR3 is TGTGCCAGCAGCTCTCCGGGACAGGGTCCCACTGAAGCTTTCTTT.

This chain joins TRBV2 and TRBJ2-5, with 14 bases lining up with TRBD2. The germline V gene has CDR1 SNHLY and CDR2 FYNNEI. The V segment lost 7 bases and the J segment 1 base; nucleotides outside the gene matches: 2. The length of the CDR3 is 15 residues. The CDR3 DNA is TGTGCCAGCAAGGGGACTAGCGGGGGCCAAGAGACCCAGTACTTC. Protein sequence: CASKGTSGGQETQYF.

This sequence joins TRBV5-4 and TRBJ2-2, with TRBD2 matching over 7 bases. Unmatched junction bases numbered 3, after V lost 1 base and J lost 0 bases. Germline assignment: CDR1 SGHNT and CDR2 YYREEE (reference sequence). The CDR3 totals 16 residues. This CDR3 reads CASSLSSGSNTGELFF. CDR3 nucleotide sequence: TGTGCCAGCAGCTTGAGTAGCGGGTCGAACACCGGGGAGCTGTTTTTT.

This clone appeared a few times. The sample carries other DNA sequences with the same CDR3. V and J are TRBV12-5 and TRBJ2-5, with D hard to call. Germline CDR1 LGHNT, CDR2 FRNRAP. V was trimmed by 1 base and J by 5 bases, leaving 2 bases between them. This CDR3 has 11 amino acids. Written as DNA, the CDR3 is TGTGCTAGTGGTTTGGAGGAGACCCAGTACTTC. Translated, it gives CASGLEETQYF.

The rearrangement links TRBV28 to TRBJ2-3; TRBD1 is a possible D gene (6 bases). Trimming removed 8 bases from V and 7 bases from J, with 28 bases in between. Per germline, CDR1 MDHEN and CDR2 SYDVKM. The CDR3 contains 17 residues. CDR3 in DNA: TGTGCCAGCGCCAGGGGCAGACAATTAGGAGGTGGCAATACGCAGTATTTT. Translating gives CASARGRQLGGGNTQYF.

This chain uses TRBV18 with TRBJ1-1, with 11 bases matching TRBD1. The CDR3 spans 16 residues. J lost 3 bases, V lost 2 bases, and 5 bases had no gene match. Germline CDR1 KGHSH, CDR2 LQKENI. The CDR3 nucleotides are TGTGCCAGCTCACCATGGACAGGGGGCGCCGACACTGAAGCTTTCTTT. Its protein product is CASSPWTGGADTEAFF.

This sequence joins TRBV4-1 and TRBJ2-3, with 8 bases that match TRBD2. Germline V gene sequence: CDR1 MGHRA, CDR2 YSYEKL. This CDR3 comprises 15 residues. V trimming: 4 bases; J trimming: 0 bases; junction bases outside the gene matches: 3. CDR3 in DNA: TGCGCCAGCAGCCCCGGGAGGGTTAGCACAGATACGCAGTATTTT. Amino acids: CASSPGRVSTDTQYF.

This rearrangement joins TRBV28 to TRBJ1-6; no reliable D call. Deletions cut 7 bases from V and 7 bases from J, with 20 bases between. Germline loops: CDR1 MDHEN, CDR2 SYDVKM. The CDR3 sequence is 16 residues long. This chain's CDR3 is CASNESGPGRNSPLHF. In DNA form, the CDR3 reads TGTGCCAGCAACGAATCGGGCCCGGGTAGGAATTCACCCCTCCACTTT.

V gene TRBV19 combines with J gene TRBJ2-4, with D uncertain. V lost 6 bases and J 0 bases, leaving 18 bases between the germline ends. This CDR3 is built from 17 residues. Germline CDR1 and CDR2: LNHDA and SQIVND (reference sequence). The CDR3 region has the DNA TGTGCCAGTAGCCTAGGAGAGTCTCAACTAGCCAAAAACATTCAGTACTTC. As protein: CASSLGESQLAKNIQYF.

The chain is built from TRBV6-6 and TRBJ1-4, with D tentatively TRBD1 (5 bases). Trimming cost V 6 bases and J 5 bases, with 10 bases left between them. The CDR3 is 13 amino acids. Germline assignment: CDR1 MNHNY and CDR2 SVGAGI (reference sequence). The CDR3 sequence: CASRTGGNEKLFF. The CDR3 nucleotides are TGTGCCAGCAGGACGGGGGGGAATGAAAAACTGTTTTTT.

CDR3 coding DNA: TGTGCCAGCAGACTAGCGGGACTGGAGACCCAGTACTTC. It specifies CASRLAGLETQYF. The V and J genes are TRBV6-8 and TRBJ2-5; TRBD2 matches at 10 bases. The CDR3 has 13 residues. Germline V lookup: CDR1 MNHGY, CDR2 SAAAGT. J lost 5 bases, V lost 6 bases, and 3 bases had no gene match.

This sequence joins TRBV6-5 and TRBJ2-3; D is ambiguous. The V end was cut by 4 bases, the J end by 0 bases, with 11 bases between. The CDR3 spans 15 residues. Per germline, CDR1 MNHEY and CDR2 SVGAGI. The CDR3 coding sequence is TGTGCCAGCAGTTCTTCCCGACCCAGCACAGATACGCAGTATTTT. Its translation: CASSSSRPSTDTQYF.

The chain employs TRBV7-9 and TRBJ2-5; maybe TRBD1 (5 bases). Trimming removed 0 bases at V and 9 bases at J, with 14 bases between. This CDR3 comprises 14 residues. The germline V gene has CDR1 SEHNR and CDR2 FQNEAQ (reference sequence). As DNA, the CDR3 is TGTGCCAGCAGCTTAGCGGGCAGGGTTGGCGCCCAGTACTTC. Protein product: CASSLAGRVGAQYF.

This chain connects TRBV7-9 to TRBJ1-2; no clear D. The CDR3 spans 14 residues. V lost 1 base and J 6 bases, leaving 12 bases between the germline ends. Germline CDR1 and CDR2: SEHNR and FQNEAQ (reference sequence). CDR3 coding DNA: TGTGCCAGCAGCTTAGGGGTAGTCGGAGATGGCTACACCTTC. It encodes CASSLGVVGDGYTF. The complete variable domain, with remaining parts taken from reference TRBV7-9 and TRBJ1-2, reads DTGVSQNPRHKITKRGQNVTFRCDPISEHNRLYWYRQTLGQGPEFLTYFQNEAQLEKSRLLSDRFSAERPKGSFSTLEIQRTEQGDSAMYLCASSLGVVGDGYTFGSGTRLTVV.

This clone turned up a few times. The V gene is TRBV5-1, the J gene TRBJ1-2, with D hard to call. With 1 base removed from V and 4 bases from J, the gap between germline ends came to 14 bases. CDR3 size: 15 residues. The V gene's germline CDR1 is SGHRS and CDR2 YFSETQ. The CDR3 DNA is TGCGCCAGCAGCTTGTCCTCCGAACCCACCTATGGCTACACCTTC. It is translated as CASSLSSEPTYGYTF.

The chain combines TRBV7-3 with TRBJ2-1, with TRBD2 matching over 8 bases. The length of the CDR3 is 16 residues. The germline V gene encodes CDR1 SGHTA and CDR2 FQGTGA. V lost 4 bases, J lost 7 bases, and 12 bases stayed unmatched. The CDR3 loop is CASSSRAGAAVNEQFF. The CDR3 DNA follows: TGTGCCAGCAGCTCACGAGCGGGGGCAGCCGTAAATGAGCAGTTCTTC.

The gene calls are TRBV5-4 and TRBJ2-5; TRBD1 aligns across 7 bases. Germline assignment: CDR1 SGHNT and CDR2 YYREEE (reference sequence). The CDR3 length is 10 residues. Trimming took 7 bases from V and 9 from J; bases not matched to a gene: 3. DNA for the CDR3: TGTGCCAGCTCTCAGGGGGCCCAGTACTTC. This gives the protein CASSQGAQYF. The variable domain in full, with the rest retrieved from reference TRBV5-4 and TRBJ2-5, is ETGVTQSPTHLIKTRGQQVTLRCSSQSGHNTVSWYQQALGQGPQFIFQYYREEENGRGNFPPRFSGLQFPNYSSELNVNALELDDSALYLCASSQGAQYFGPGTRLLVL.

In this sample, this clone turned up once. The chain links TRBV15 to TRBJ2-3; 7 bases map to TRBD2. This CDR3 comprises 16 residues. The germline V gene has CDR1 LNHNV and CDR2 YYDKDF (reference sequence). V dropped 3 bases and J dropped 0; count of bases not matched to a gene: 6. In nucleotides, the CDR3 is TGTGCCACCAGCAGCGGGGGGTTAGCTAGCACAGATACGCAGTATTTT. Protein product: CATSSGGLASTDTQYF.

The chain couples TRBV19 to TRBJ2-3; 9 bases fit TRBD2. CDR1 and CDR2 (germline): LNHDA, SQIVND (reference sequence). CDR3 length: 15 amino acids. V shed 4 bases, J shed 6 bases, and the junction held 8 bases outside the gene matches. CDR3 bases: TGTGCCAGTAGTAGTGGGGGACTAGCCCTTGATACGCAGTATTTT. It codes for CASSSGGLALDTQYF.